One sample yielded the 23 T cell receptor beta chains listed below, sequenced in a study of blood T cell repertoires in COVID-19. The method was immunoSEQ multiplex PCR; TCRdb's version includes in-frame clones alone and lacks a portion of them. The table lists some 96,000 clones, approximately 82% of them singletons, with about an eighth in the top ten. The source material was peripheral blood. These TCRs come from a human donor in a cohort sampled during active COVID-19.

The chain uses TRBV5-1 and TRBJ1-1; D remains unclear. Trimming pared 0 bases from V and 5 bases from J, leaving 11 bases between. The CDR3 loop spans 14 amino acids. Germline CDR1 reads SGHRS; CDR2 reads YFSETQ. CDR3 coding DNA: TGCGCCAGCAGCTTGGGTGAGGCAAGGACTGAAGCTTTCTTT. This encodes CASSLGEARTEAFF.

The rearrangement links TRBV6-6 to TRBJ1-1; 9 nucleotides match TRBD1. This CDR3 has 14 residues. Losses at the gene ends were 6 bases for V and 6 bases for J; bases not matched to a gene: 8. Germline V gene sequence: CDR1 MNHNY, CDR2 SVGAGI (reference sequence). The CDR3 protein is CASSPGQGFSEAFF. As DNA, the CDR3 is TGTGCCAGCAGCCCGGGACAGGGATTTTCTGAAGCTTTCTTT.

About this clone: This may stem from a read error, because a much larger clone lies one nucleotide away. The chain recombines TRBV5-1 with TRBJ2-1, with 9 bases aligning to TRBD2. The V gene's germline CDR1 is SGHRS and CDR2 YFSETQ. This CDR3 is 15 amino acids long. V dropped 4 bases and J dropped 0; count of bases not matched to a gene: 2. The CDR3 DNA reads TGCGCCAGCAGCATTAGCGGGAGCTCCTACAATGAGCAGTTCTTC. Translating gives CASSISGSSYNEQFF. Filled out from reference TRBV5-1 and TRBJ2-1, the complete variable domain reads KAGVTQTPRYLIKTRGQQVTLSCSPISGHRSVSWYQQTPGQGLQFLFEYFSETQRNKGNFPGRFSGRQFSNSRSEMNVSTLELGDSALYLCASSISGSSYNEQFFGPGTRLTVL.

This rearrangement joins TRBV5-4 to TRBJ2-5; D gene unclear. Between the trimmed V and J ends, which lost 4 bases and 3 bases, there was a span of 10 bases. The CDR3 contains 13 residues. Germline V CDR1 and CDR2: SGHNT, YYREEE (reference sequence). CDR3 sequence (DNA): TGTGCCAGCAGCCTACCGATGGAAGAGACCCAGTACTTC. Translated: CASSLPMEETQYF.

The gene calls are TRBV27 and TRBJ1-1, with 8 bases identical to TRBD1. This CDR3 is built from 16 residues. In germline, CDR1 is MNHEY, CDR2 SMNVEV (reference sequence). The J segment lost 1 base and the V segment lost 4 bases, leaving 8 bases of the junction unmatched. CDR3 nucleotide sequence: TGTGCCAGCAGTTCCGGACAGGGAAAGGGGAACACTGAAGCTTTCTTT. It yields the protein CASSSGQGKGNTEAFF.

The rearrangement uses TRBV28 and TRBJ1-4, with 9 bases matching TRBD1. The germline gives CDR1 MDHEN, CDR2 SYDVKM. V gave up 6 bases and J gave up 2 bases; unmatched junction bases: 7. The CDR3 contains 16 residues. The chain's CDR3 is CASSPPGTGTNEKLFF. The CDR3, as DNA: TGTGCCAGCAGCCCCCCCGGGACAGGGACTAATGAAAAACTGTTTTTT.

V gene TRBV6-6 combines with J gene TRBJ1-4, with D unclear. Germline V gene sequence: CDR1 MNHNY, CDR2 SVGAGI (reference sequence). With 0 bases removed from V and 7 bases from J, the gap between germline ends came to 15 bases. The CDR3 totals 16 residues. The CDR3 loop is CASSYSIREQVEKLFF. CDR3 nucleotide sequence: TGTGCCAGCAGTTACTCGATTCGGGAACAAGTTGAAAAACTGTTTTTT.

The chain couples TRBV6-1 to TRBJ1-1, with D tentatively TRBD1 (5 bases). Trimming removed 2 bases from V and 4 bases from J, with 8 bases in between. CDR3 length: 13 residues. From germline, CDR1 is MNHNS and CDR2 SASEGT. The CDR3 loop is CASSERGSTEAFF. The CDR3 DNA follows: TGTGCCAGCAGTGAAAGGGGAAGCACTGAAGCTTTCTTT.

The chain joins TRBV27 to TRBJ1-1; 7 bases match TRBD1. This CDR3 has 13 residues. Germline CDR1 is MNHEY and CDR2 is SMNVEV (reference sequence). V lost 6 bases to trimming and J lost 8 bases; unmatched junction nucleotides: 9. The CDR3 protein is CASSLNQGVEAFF. The CDR3 nucleotides are TGTGCCAGCAGCCTTAATCAGGGGGTAGAAGCTTTCTTT.

The CDR3 sequence is CATSTSILMGEKLFF. The CDR3 region has the DNA TGTGCCACCAGCACTAGCATCCTCATGGGTGAAAAACTGTTTTTT. The chain carries TRBV15 and TRBJ1-4; D ambiguous. V was pared by 4 bases and J by 7 bases, with 16 bases between. Germline CDR1 and CDR2: LNHNV and YYDKDF (reference sequence). CDR3 length: 15 amino acids.

V gene TRBV10-3 combines with J gene TRBJ1-4; 8 positions match TRBD1. The trim removed 0 bases at V and 7 bases at J, leaving 4 bases unmatched. The germline V gene encodes CDR1 ENHRY and CDR2 SYGVKD. The CDR3 length is 15 residues. The CDR3 reads CAISESAGGSEKLFF. In nucleotides, the CDR3 is TGTGCCATCAGTGAGTCTGCAGGGGGCAGTGAAAAACTGTTTTTT.

V gene TRBV14 combines with J gene TRBJ1-1; D might be TRBD1 (5 bases). Germline lookup yields CDR1 SGHDN and CDR2 FVKESK. V was pared by 1 base and J by 3 bases, with 12 bases between. This CDR3 has 15 amino acids. CDR3 region: CASSQAGGRDTEAFF. The DNA for the CDR3 is TGTGCCAGCAGCCAAGCGGGGGGGAGGGACACTGAAGCTTTCTTT.

This clone was recorded only once. The chain couples TRBV5-1 to TRBJ1-2; 7 bases fit TRBD1. V shed 6 bases and J 3 bases; nucleotides not matched to a gene: 5. This CDR3 contains 13 residues. Germline assignment: CDR1 SGHRS and CDR2 YFSETQ. DNA for the CDR3: TGCGCCAGCAAGATAGGACAGGACTATGGCTACACCTTC. Translation gives CASKIGQDYGYTF.

The genes are TRBV7-3 and TRBJ2-6; a weak D match, TRBD2 (6 bases). Germline V gene data show CDR1 as SGHTA and CDR2 as FQGTGA. V was cut by 5 bases and J by 2 bases, with 10 bases left in between. The CDR3 extends over 15 amino acids. For the CDR3, the DNA is TGTGCCAGCAGCCCGGGGGAGGCTGGGGCCAACGTCCTGACTTTC. Translated, it gives CASSPGEAGANVLTF.

The J gene is TRBJ2-1, the V gene TRBV28; D possibly corresponds to TRBD1 (6 bases). Germline CDR1 and CDR2: MDHEN and SYDVKM. CDR3 size: 15 residues. Trimming cost V 2 bases and J 4 bases, with 12 bases left between them. In DNA form, the CDR3 reads TGTGCCAGCAGTTTACTTGCGACAGGATACAATGAGCAGTTCTTC. This sequence encodes CASSLLATGYNEQFF.

This clone was observed a single time. The rearrangement uses TRBV6-5 and TRBJ1-4; 8 bases are a match to TRBD1. Per the germline V gene, CDR1 is MNHEY and CDR2 is SVGAGI. The CDR3 is 13 residues long. Unmatched junction bases numbered 4, after V lost 5 bases and J lost 8 bases. CDR3 protein: CASSRDRLEKLFF. CDR3 nucleotides: TGTGCCAGCAGTCGGGACAGGCTAGAAAAACTGTTTTTT.

The chain has TRBV19 and TRBJ2-5, with 7 bases that match TRBD1. The CDR3 runs 12 residues. The germline CDR1 and CDR2 sequences are LNHDA and SQIVND (reference sequence). V trimming: 5 bases; J trimming: 5 bases; junction bases outside the gene matches: 2. CDR3 protein: CASSDRVETQYF. CDR3 nucleotide sequence: TGTGCCAGTAGTGACAGGGTTGAGACCCAGTACTTC.

This sequence joins TRBV19 and TRBJ2-3; 10 nucleotides match TRBD2. The V and J ends lost 3 bases and 5 bases, in that order; junction bases with no gene match: 5. This CDR3 has 15 amino acids. Per germline, CDR1 LNHDA and CDR2 SQIVND (reference sequence). As DNA, the CDR3 is TGTGCCAGTAGTATGGGCGAGCGGGAGGGAGATACGCAGTATTTT. Residues: CASSMGEREGDTQYF. Looking up the rest from reference TRBV19 and TRBJ2-3 gives the full variable domain: DGGITQSPKYLFRKEGQNVTLSCEQNLNHDAMYWYRQDPGQGLRLIYYSQIVNDFQKGDIAEGYSVSREKKESFPLTVTSAQKNPTAFYLCASSMGEREGDTQYFGPGTRLTVL.

This clone was seen only once. The gene calls are TRBV6-1 and TRBJ2-1; 7 nucleotides line up with TRBD2. J was trimmed by 1 base and V by 4 bases; bases with no gene match: 7. The CDR3 is 16 residues long. Germline V lookup: CDR1 MNHNS, CDR2 SASEGT. The CDR3 loop reads CASSAGASGSYNEQFF. The CDR3, as DNA: TGTGCCAGCAGTGCTGGTGCTAGCGGTTCCTACAATGAGCAGTTCTTC.

The DNA of the CDR3 is TGTGCCAGCAGCTTAGAGTCAGGGGTGTGGACTGAAGCTTTCTTT. It is translated as CASSLESGVWTEAFF. The chain combines TRBV11-2 with TRBJ1-1; D is perhaps TRBD1 (6 bases). The CDR3 has 15 amino acids. V shed 0 bases and J shed 5 bases, with 13 bases lying between them. Germline V gives CDR1 SGHAT, CDR2 FQNNGV.

CDR3 nucleotides: TGTGCCAGCAGTGAAGGAACACGGGATCAGCCCCAGCATTTT. It encodes CASSEGTRDQPQHF. The chain joins TRBV2 to TRBJ1-5; D remains ambiguous. V gave up 1 base and J gave up 5 bases, with 9 bases separating them. Germline assignment: CDR1 SNHLY and CDR2 FYNNEI. The CDR3 has 14 amino acids.

CDR3 region: CATSEGGRETDTQYF. CDR3 nucleotide sequence: TGTGCCACCAGTGAAGGCGGGAGAGAAACAGATACGCAGTATTTT. The chain uses TRBV24-1 and TRBJ2-3, with 7 nucleotides matching TRBD2. V lost 4 bases and J lost 3; bases outside the gene matches: 6. Germline values: CDR1 KGHDR, CDR2 SFDVKD. The CDR3 extends over 15 amino acids.

The chain couples TRBV24-1 to TRBJ2-5, with D possibly being TRBD1 (6 bases). Germline V CDR1 and CDR2: KGHDR, SFDVKD. The CDR3 has 16 residues. V lost 3 bases, J lost 5 bases, and 18 bases lay in between. CDR3 protein: CATSDRGKARGETQYF. The CDR3 nucleotides are TGTGCCACCAGTGATCGGGGTAAGGCTAGGGGGGAGACCCAGTACTTC.